The 5 T cell receptor beta chains listed next were all sequenced from one sample in a study of cytomegalovirus exposure and HLA in healthy donors. Primers for the PCR totalled 60 Vbeta and 13 Jbeta. Sequencing used immunoSEQ multiplex PCR; TCRdb keeps in-frame clones, though not all of them. The sample comprises about 160,000 clones, 70% to 85% of which are singletons, and under 2.5% rests with the top ten. The sequenced material came from PBMCs. The receptors originated from a man between 45 and 60 years old in good health and CMV-seropositive.

The V and J genes are TRBV25-1 and TRBJ2-7, with 8 bases fitting TRBD1. Germline-derived CDR1 and CDR2 are MGHDK and SYGVNS. This CDR3 comprises 13 residues. Trimming took 4 bases from V and 6 from J; bases not matched to a gene: 5. This CDR3 reads CASSVPTGGEQYF. DNA of the CDR3: TGTGCCAGCAGTGTCCCTACAGGGGGCGAGCAGTACTTC.

V and J are TRBV7-9 and TRBJ2-1; 15 positions agree with TRBD2. The CDR3 loop spans 17 amino acids. J gave up 9 bases and V 5 bases, and 11 bases lay outside the gene matches. Germline-derived CDR1 and CDR2 are SEHNR and FQNEAQ (reference sequence). CDR3 in amino acids: CASSARTSGGANVEQFF. The DNA of the CDR3 is TGTGCCAGCAGCGCCCGGACTAGCGGGGGGGCTAATGTTGAGCAGTTCTTC.

The V and J genes are TRBV6-6 and TRBJ2-2, with D maybe TRBD1 (6 bases). The CDR3 is made up of 16 amino acids. Germline assignment: CDR1 MNHNY and CDR2 SVGAGI (reference sequence). The V end lost 5 bases, the J end lost 3 bases, and 16 bases lay between the germline ends. In nucleotides, the CDR3 is TGTGCCAGCAGTCCGGACAGTTTAAAGGACACCGGGGAGCTGTTTTTT. Its protein product is CASSPDSLKDTGELFF.

The chain joins TRBV25-1 to TRBJ2-7; D might be TRBD1 (7 bases). Germline CDR1 is MGHDK and CDR2 is SYGVNS. V shed 3 bases and J shed 3 bases, with 12 bases lying between them. The CDR3 spans 14 residues. CDR3 sequence: CASSEPGGIYEQYF. Here the CDR3 DNA reads TGTGCCAGCAGTGAGCCAGGGGGGATCTACGAGCAGTACTTC.

In this sample, this clone turned up a few times. This chain connects TRBV6-1 to TRBJ2-3; 7 positions match TRBD1. After removal of 4 bases from V and 5 bases from J, the junction contained 9 bases not matched to a gene. The CDR3 is 15 amino acids. CDR1 is MNHNS, CDR2 SASEGT, per germline. CDR3 in DNA: TGTGCCAGCAGTGGACGGACAGGACTGAGAGATACGCAGTATTTT. Protein product: CASSGRTGLRDTQYF.